Here is one TCR beta chain with its context. This entry is derived from a study of blood T cell repertoires in COVID-19. CDR1 LGHDT and CDR2 YNNKEL come from the germline V gene (reference sequence). V lost 6 bases to trimming and J lost 4 bases; unmatched junction nucleotides: 5. The CDR3 contains 15 residues. Here immunoSEQ multiplex PCR was the method, and the copy in TCRdb shows in-frame clones only, minus some. Among tens of thousands of clones listed, about 76% were seen once. Sequenced input: peripheral blood. This receptor was taken from a man between 45 and 60 years old with active or convalescent COVID-19. J is TRBJ2-1 and V is TRBV3-1 (or the pseudogene TRBV3-2); 11 nucleotides line up with TRBD2. The CDR3 loop reads CASSIAGGIYNEQFF. CDR3 sequence (DNA): TGTGCCAGCAGTATAGCGGGAGGGATATACAATGAGCAGTTCTTC.